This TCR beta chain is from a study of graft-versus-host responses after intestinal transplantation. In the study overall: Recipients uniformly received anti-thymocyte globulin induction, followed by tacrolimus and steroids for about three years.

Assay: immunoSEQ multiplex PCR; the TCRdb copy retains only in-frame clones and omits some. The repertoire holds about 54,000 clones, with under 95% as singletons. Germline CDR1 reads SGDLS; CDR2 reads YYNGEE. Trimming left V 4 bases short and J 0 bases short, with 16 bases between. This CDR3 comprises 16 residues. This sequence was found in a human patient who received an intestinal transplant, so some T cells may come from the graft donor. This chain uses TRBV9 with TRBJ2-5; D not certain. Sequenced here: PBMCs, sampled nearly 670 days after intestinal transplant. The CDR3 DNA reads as TGTGCCAGCAGCCCCGAGGCTGATTCGTACCAAGAGACCCAGTACTTC. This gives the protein CASSPEADSYQETQYF.